These T cell receptor beta chains were read from a single sample in a study of OX40 agonist ivuxolimab in advanced cancers. Clones were sequenced by immunoSEQ multiplex PCR, and TCRdb holds only the in-frame ones, with some missing. The repertoire includes roughly 36,000 clones, about 82% of them detected once, and approximately 22% sits in the top ten. The source was CD4+ or CD8+ T cells sorted from blood, collected in a trial of the OX40 agonist ivuxolimab. The source of these receptors is an adult with an advanced solid tumor such as melanoma, head and neck, liver or kidney cancer. CDR3s include the opening cysteine and the closing phenylalanine or tryptophan. D genes are given only for firm matches. Rows give clone size only sometimes, using once, few, many, or a class for an expanded clone.

>NA|TRBJ2-1|TRBV18|NA
CASSPGGRSYNEQFF
TGTGCCAGCTCACCAGGGGGCAGGTCCTACAATGAGCAGTTCTTC
>NA|TRBJ1-2|TRBV29-1|TRBD1
CSVNQGAGNLAYTF
TGCAGCGTTAACCAGGGGGCCGGTAATTTAGCTTACACCTTC
>NA|TRBJ1-2|TRBV28|NA
CASSLSRRTSNYGYTF
TGTGCCAGCAGTCTTTCCCGACGGACCTCTAACTATGGCTACACCTTC
>once|TRBJ1-4|TRBV4-1|NA
CASSQETTTTNEKLFF
TGCGCCAGCAGCCAAGAAACTACAACAACTAATGAAAAACTGTTTTTT
>NA|TRBJ2-7|TRBV28|TRBD2
CASTPGGRSYEQYF
TGTGCCAGCACCCCCGGCGGGAGGTCCTACGAGCAGTACTTC
>NA|TRBJ2-3|TRBV5-4|TRBD2
CASSLTRLAGGSSTDTQYF
TGTGCCAGCAGCCTTACGAGGCTAGCGGGGGGTTCAAGCACAGATACGCAGTATTTT
>NA|TRBJ2-7|TRBV11-3|NA
CASSLGAAYEQYF
TGTGCCAGCAGCTTAGGGGCTGCTTACGAGCAGTACTTC
>NA|TRBJ2-3|TRBV21-1|NA
CASSSGGCGYTQYF
TGTGCCAGCAGCTCGGGGGGGTGCGGGTATACGCAGTATTTT
>few|TRBJ1-2|TRBV10-3|NA
CAISDFGTHGYTF
TGTGCCATCAGTGATTTTGGTACCCATGGCTACACCTTC
>NA|TRBJ2-7|TRBV2|TRBD1
CASSESEGAAEQYF
TGTGCCAGCAGTGAAAGTGAGGGGGCGGCCGAGCAGTACTTC
>few|TRBJ2-2|TRBV5-1|TRBD2
CASSLQAGGPNTGELFF
TGCGCCAGCAGCTTGCAAGCGGGAGGACCGAACACCGGGGAGCTGTTTTTT
>NA|TRBJ1-1|TRBV5-1|NA
CASSWRGNTEAFF
TGCGCCAGCAGTTGGAGGGGGAACACTGAAGCTTTCTTT
>few|TRBJ1-6|TRBV4-3|NA
CASSQEGRADSPLHF
TGCGCCAGCAGCCAAGAAGGCAGGGCTGATTCACCCCTCCACTTT
>NA|TRBJ2-7|TRBV11-2|TRBD2
CASSLSRIAGTYEQYF
TGTGCCAGCAGCTTATCCCGGATAGCGGGGACCTACGAGCAGTACTTC
>NA|TRBJ1-1|TRBV18|TRBD1
CASSNQGGRMNTEAFF
TGTGCCAGCTCAAACCAGGGGGGGAGGATGAACACTGAAGCTTTCTTT
>NA|TRBJ2-3|TRBV6-6|TRBD2
CASIRGLAGSTDTQYF
TGTGCCAGCATCCGCGGACTAGCGGGTAGCACAGATACGCAGTATTTT
>NA|TRBJ1-5|TRBV28|NA
CASSQGVGGNQPQHF
TGTGCCAGCAGTCAGGGAGTAGGAGGCAATCAGCCCCAGCATTTT
>NA|TRBJ1-2|TRBV6-5|NA
CASSPGVGSGYTF
TGTGCCAGCAGTCCCGGGGTGGGCAGTGGCTACACCTTC